These 12 T cell receptor beta chains were sequenced from one sample in a study of blood T cell repertoires in COVID-19. Measured with immunoSEQ multiplex PCR; TCRdb has only the in-frame clones, and not every one. The table records about 150,000 clones, roughly nine tenths of them present only once. The material sequenced was peripheral blood. The receptors originated from an older woman with acute or convalescent COVID-19.

The chain carries TRBV30 and TRBJ2-3, with 12 bases that match TRBD2. The V segment lost 0 bases and the J segment 3 bases; nucleotides outside the gene matches: 7. The length of the CDR3 is 17 residues. CDR1 and CDR2 (germline): GTSNPN, SVGIG (reference sequence). The CDR3 coding sequence is TGTGCCTGGAGTGTACTGGCTAGCGGGAGGGTAACAGATACGCAGTATTTT. It translates to CAWSVLASGRVTDTQYF.

The chain employs TRBV6-2 or TRBV6-3 and TRBJ1-5; perhaps TRBD1 as D (6 bases). Trimming left V 1 base short and J 5 bases short, with 9 bases between. CDR1 MNHEY and CDR2 SVGEGT come from the germline V gene. This CDR3 spans 14 amino acids. Here the CDR3 reads CASSYWGRDQPQHF. CDR3 nucleotides: TGTGCCAGCAGTTACTGGGGGCGCGATCAGCCCCAGCATTTT.

The CDR3 loop reads CASAMNSPLHF. DNA for the CDR3: TGTGCCAGTGCGATGAATTCACCCCTCCACTTT. V and J are TRBV28 and TRBJ1-6; D remains unclear. Germline V CDR1 and CDR2: MDHEN, SYDVKM. CDR3 length equals 11 residues. Trimming shortened V by 9 bases and J by 7 bases, and 7 bases separated the two germline ends.

CDR3 loop: CASRTQGAVTEAFF. The CDR3, as DNA: TGTGCCAGCAGGACCCAGGGGGCAGTCACTGAAGCTTTCTTT. The chain is built from TRBV2 and TRBJ1-1; 8 bases agree with TRBD1. The length of the CDR3 is 14 residues. With 6 bases clipped from V and 4 bases from J, the junction kept 7 bases outside the gene matches. The germline gives CDR1 SNHLY, CDR2 FYNNEI.

As concerns this clone: At the DNA level, this CDR3 is encoded by other sequences in the same sample as well. This rearrangement joins TRBV5-1 to TRBJ1-5, with TRBD1 identical over 11 bases. Germline V gives CDR1 SGHRS, CDR2 YFSETQ. Trimming removed 0 bases from V and 2 bases from J; junction bases left unmatched: 1. This CDR3 is 16 amino acids long. CDR3 amino acids: CASSLGTGGGNQPQHF. For the CDR3, the DNA is TGCGCCAGCAGCTTGGGGACAGGGGGCGGCAATCAGCCCCAGCATTTT. The full variable domain, its missing parts supplied by reference TRBV5-1 and TRBJ1-5, is KAGVTQTPRYLIKTRGQQVTLSCSPISGHRSVSWYQQTPGQGLQFLFEYFSETQRNKGNFPGRFSGRQFSNSRSEMNVSTLELGDSALYLCASSLGTGGGNQPQHFGDGTRLSIL.

The genes are TRBV10-3 and TRBJ1-2, with D perhaps matching TRBD1 (5 bases). This CDR3 contains 12 residues. Trimming removed 2 bases from V and 8 bases from J, with 9 bases in between. Germline V gene lookup returns CDR1 ENHRY and CDR2 SYGVKD. The chain's CDR3 is CAISEAGEGYTF. DNA of the CDR3: TGTGCCATCAGTGAGGCGGGGGAGGGCTACACCTTC.

The chain employs TRBV7-9 and TRBJ2-5; D call uncertain. Germline V gene sequence: CDR1 SEHNR, CDR2 FQNEAQ (reference sequence). V was trimmed by 1 base and J by 1 base, leaving 4 bases between them. This CDR3 has 13 amino acids. The CDR3 reads CASSLGSQETQYF. DNA for the CDR3: TGTGCCAGCAGCTTAGGCAGCCAAGAGACCCAGTACTTC.

This clone was observed a few times. The chain combines TRBV27 with TRBJ2-2; D is uncertain. Between the trimmed V and J ends, which lost 7 bases and 3 bases, there was a span of 9 bases. Germline V gene sequence: CDR1 MNHEY, CDR2 SMNVEV (reference sequence). The CDR3 spans 13 residues. The CDR3 DNA follows: TGTGCCAGCACCCTGGCCGACACCGGGGAGCTGTTTTTT. It translates to CASTLADTGELFF.

The rearrangement joins TRBV5-6 to TRBJ1-2, with 7 bases identical to TRBD1. Looked up from germline, CDR1 is SGHDT and CDR2 is YYEEEE. The CDR3 is 14 amino acids. After removal of 5 bases from V and 4 bases from J, the junction contained 8 bases not matched to a gene. The CDR3 loop reads CASRLRDRPYGYTF. CDR3 DNA sequence: TGTGCCAGCAGACTTAGGGACAGACCCTATGGCTACACCTTC.

The gene calls are TRBV5-1 and TRBJ2-3, with 9 bases matching TRBD2. After removal of 0 bases from V and 6 bases from J, the junction contained 8 bases not matched to a gene. Germline V gene lookup returns CDR1 SGHRS and CDR2 YFSETQ. The CDR3 totals 16 residues. The CDR3 nucleotides read TGCGCCAGCAGCTTGGCCCAGCGGGGGGCAGGGGATACGCAGTATTTT. Translation gives CASSLAQRGAGDTQYF.

The V call is TRBV24-1, the J call TRBJ2-1; D not resolved. This CDR3 spans 16 amino acids. Trimming removed 1 base at V and 4 bases at J, with 13 bases between. Germline lookup yields CDR1 KGHDR and CDR2 SFDVKD. The CDR3 sequence: CATSDFSRHGYNEQFF. Written as DNA, the CDR3 is TGTGCCACCAGTGATTTTTCCCGACATGGTTACAATGAGCAGTTCTTC.

The chain combines TRBV18 with TRBJ2-7; no firm D call. With 2 bases removed from V and 6 bases from J, the gap between germline ends came to 11 bases. The CDR3 runs 13 residues. Germline assignment: CDR1 KGHSH and CDR2 LQKENI. The CDR3 sequence is CASSPDLNSEQYF. In nucleotides, the CDR3 is TGTGCCAGCTCACCAGACCTTAACAGCGAGCAGTACTTC.